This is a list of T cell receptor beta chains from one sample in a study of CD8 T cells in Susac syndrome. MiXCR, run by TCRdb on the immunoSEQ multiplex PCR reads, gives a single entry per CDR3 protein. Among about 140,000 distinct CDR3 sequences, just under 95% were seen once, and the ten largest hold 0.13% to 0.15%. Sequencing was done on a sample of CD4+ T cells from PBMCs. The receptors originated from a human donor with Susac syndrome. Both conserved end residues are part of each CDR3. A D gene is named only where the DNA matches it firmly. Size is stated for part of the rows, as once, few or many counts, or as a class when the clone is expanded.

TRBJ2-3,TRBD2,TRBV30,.,TGTGCCTGGAGGGAACTAGCGGGACACACAGATACGCAGTATTTT,CAWRELAGHTDTQYF
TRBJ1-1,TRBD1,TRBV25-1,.,TGTGCCAGCACGAGGGACAGTGAAGCTTTCTTT,CASTRDSEAFF
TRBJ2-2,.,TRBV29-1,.,TGCAGCGTTGAATGGGCGGTGAACACCGGGGAGCTGTTTTTT,CSVEWAVNTGELFF
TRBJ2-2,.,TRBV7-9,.,TGTGCCAGCAGCCCGGGACGGGTCACCGGGGAGCTGTTTTTT,CASSPGRVTGELFF
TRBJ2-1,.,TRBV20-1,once,TGCAGTGCTAGAGATGTGGCCGTACCCAATGAGCAGTTCTTC,CSARDVAVPNEQFF
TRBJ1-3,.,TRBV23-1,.,TGCGCCAGCAGTCGTACCTCCCCAGGTAGCTCTGGAAACACCATATATTTT,CASSRTSPGSSGNTIYF
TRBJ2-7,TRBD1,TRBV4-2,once,TGTGCCAGCAGCCTCGGACAGGGGATCTACGAGCAGTACTTC,CASSLGQGIYEQYF
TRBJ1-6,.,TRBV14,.,TGTGCCAGCAGCCCCGGGGGACGGGCGAATTCACCCCTCCACTTT,CASSPGGRANSPLHF
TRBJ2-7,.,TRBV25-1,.,TGTGCCAGCAGTGTAACCGCGAAACAGTACTTC,CASSVTAKQYF
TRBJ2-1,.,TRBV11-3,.,TGTGCCAGCAGCCCCTCTGGCGGGGGCCGGGATGAGCAGTTCTTC,CASSPSGGGRDEQFF
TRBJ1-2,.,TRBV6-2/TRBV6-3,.,TGTGCCAGCAGTTACGTCGGAGTCGGCTACACCTTC,CASSYVGVGYTF
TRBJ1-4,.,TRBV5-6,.,TGTGCCAGCAGCTTGGGGAGGGGTGGTGAAAAACTGTTTTTT,CASSLGRGGEKLFF
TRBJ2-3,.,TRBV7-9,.,TGTGCCAGCAGCCTTCTAGGTGTGGATACGCAGTATTTT,CASSLLGVDTQYF
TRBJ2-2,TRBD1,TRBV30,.,TGTGCCTGTTCACCAGGGACAGGGGGCTACACCGGGGAGCTGTTTTTT,CACSPGTGGYTGELFF
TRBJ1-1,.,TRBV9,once,TGTGCCAGCAGCGTAGTTGACGGGACTGAAGCTTTCTTT,CASSVVDGTEAFF
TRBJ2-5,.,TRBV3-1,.,TGTGCCAGCAGCCAAGAGTTCGTCTCTACCGGGGGGACCCAGTACTTC,CASSQEFVSTGGTQYF
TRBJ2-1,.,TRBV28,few,TGTGCCAGCAGCCCCGAAGGGAATGAGCAGTTCTTC,CASSPEGNEQFF
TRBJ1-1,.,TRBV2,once,TGTGCCAGCAGGCAGGAATACACTGAAGCTTTCTTT,CASRQEYTEAFF
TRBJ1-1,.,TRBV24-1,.,TGTGCCCCAGGAATGGGACAAAGGAACACTGAAGCTTTCTTT,CAPGMGQRNTEAFF
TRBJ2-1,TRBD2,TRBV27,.,TGTGCCAGCAGCCGCCTCACTAGCGGGGTGTACAATGAGCAGTTCTTC,CASSRLTSGVYNEQFF
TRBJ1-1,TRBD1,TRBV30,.,TGTGCCTGGAGTGTACGGGGGGCACAGGGGCTGTTCACTGAAGCTTTCTTT,CAWSVRGAQGLFTEAFF
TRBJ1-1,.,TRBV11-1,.,TGTGCCAGCAGCCCCCGTGAAGGCCGGGGATCTGAAGCTTTCTTT,CASSPREGRGSEAFF
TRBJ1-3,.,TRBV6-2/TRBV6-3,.,TGTGCCATCGGGTCTGGAAACACCATATATTTT,CAIGSGNTIYF
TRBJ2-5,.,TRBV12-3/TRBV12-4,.,TGTGCCAGCAGTTTAGGGGCAGGAGAGACCCAGTACTTC,CASSLGAGETQYF
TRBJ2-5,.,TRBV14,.,TGTGCCAGCAGCCAAGTTCCGGCCCAGACCCAGTACTTC,CASSQVPAQTQYF
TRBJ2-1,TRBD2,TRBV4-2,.,TGTGCCAGCAGCCAAGGTAGCGGGACACAGAGCGGCGAGCAGTTCTTC,CASSQGSGTQSGEQFF
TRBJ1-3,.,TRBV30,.,TGTGCCTGGAGTGACGGCAGGGGCTCTGGAAACACCATATATTTT,CAWSDGRGSGNTIYF
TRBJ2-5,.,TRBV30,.,TGTGCCTGGAGTGTAAAGGAGACCCAGTACTTC,CAWSVKETQYF